The sequence of this T cell receptor beta chain was determined in a study of beta chain features in type 1 diabetes. Overall study context: Healthy donors and patients showed comparable age, gender and cell yields.

Remarks on this clone: Its antigen is unidentified.

Investigators reverse transcribed all isolated RNA, so they sequenced expressed TCRB transcripts. This table comes from immunoSEQ multiplex PCR, and its TCRdb copy is limited to in-frame clones, with some not included. Of some 220,000 clones listed, approximately 11% are singletons. Study conclusions and caveats: Researchers report that Type 1 diabetes patients had moderately but significantly shorter TCRB CDR3s across all four CD4+ subsets.

This receptor was taken from a man aged 18 to 30 in good health. The sequenced material came from central memory CD4+ T cells from blood.

As DNA, the CDR3 is TGTGCCAGCAGCTTAACCGGACTAGTTGGCGAGCAGTACTTC. It encodes CASSLTGLVGEQYF. The chain employs TRBV7-2 and TRBJ2-7; 7 bases are a match to TRBD2. Germline CDR1 is SGHTA and CDR2 is FQGNSA. This CDR3 has 14 residues. Unmatched junction bases numbered 7, after V lost 2 bases and J lost 6 bases. Full variable domain (remainder filled in from reference TRBV7-2 and TRBJ2-7): GAGVSQSPSNKVTEKGKDVELRCDPISGHTALYWYRQSLGQGLEFLIYFQGNSAPDKSGLPSDRFSAERTGGSVSTLTIQRTQQEDSAVYLCASSLTGLVGEQYFGPGTRLTVT.